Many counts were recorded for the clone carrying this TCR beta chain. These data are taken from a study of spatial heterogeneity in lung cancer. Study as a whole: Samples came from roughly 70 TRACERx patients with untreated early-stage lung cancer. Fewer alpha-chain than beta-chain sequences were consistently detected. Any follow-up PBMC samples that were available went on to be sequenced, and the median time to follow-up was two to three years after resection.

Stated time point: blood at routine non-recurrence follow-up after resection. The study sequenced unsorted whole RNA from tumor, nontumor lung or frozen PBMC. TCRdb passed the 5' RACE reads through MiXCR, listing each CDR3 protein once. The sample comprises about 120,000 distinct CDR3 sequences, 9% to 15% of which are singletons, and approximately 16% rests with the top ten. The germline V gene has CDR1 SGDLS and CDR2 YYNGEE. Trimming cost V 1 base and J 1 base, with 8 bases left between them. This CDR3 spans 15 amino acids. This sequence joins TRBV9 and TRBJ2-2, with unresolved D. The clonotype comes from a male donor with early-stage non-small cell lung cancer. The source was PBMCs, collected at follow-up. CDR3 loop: CASSVLGQNTGELFF. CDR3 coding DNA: TGTGCCAGCAGCGTACTAGGGCAGAACACCGGGGAGCTGTTTTTT.